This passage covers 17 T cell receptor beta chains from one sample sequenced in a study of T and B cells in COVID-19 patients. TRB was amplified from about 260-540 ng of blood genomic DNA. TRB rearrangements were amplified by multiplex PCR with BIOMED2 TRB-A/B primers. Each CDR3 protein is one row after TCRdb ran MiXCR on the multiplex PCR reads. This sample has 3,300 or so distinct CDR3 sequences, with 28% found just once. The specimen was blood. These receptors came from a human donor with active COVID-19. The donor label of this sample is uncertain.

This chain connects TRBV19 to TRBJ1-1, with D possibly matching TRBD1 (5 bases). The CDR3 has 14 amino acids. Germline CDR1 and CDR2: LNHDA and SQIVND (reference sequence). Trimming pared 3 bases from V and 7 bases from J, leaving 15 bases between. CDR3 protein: CASSIGTAGLEAFF. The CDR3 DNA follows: TGTGCCAGTAGTATCGGGACGGCGGGACTTGAAGCTTTCTTT.

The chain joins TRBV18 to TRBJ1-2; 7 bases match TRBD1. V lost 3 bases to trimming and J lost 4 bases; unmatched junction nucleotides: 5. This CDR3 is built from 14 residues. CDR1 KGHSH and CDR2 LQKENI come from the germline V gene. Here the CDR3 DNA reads TGTGCCAGCTCACCGGGGACAGCCGGCTATGGCTACACCTTC. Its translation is CASSPGTAGYGYTF. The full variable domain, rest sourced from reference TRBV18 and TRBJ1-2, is NAGVMQNPRHLVRRRGQEARLRCSPMKGHSHVYWYRQLPEEGLKFMVYLQKENIIDESGMPKERFSAEFPKEGPSILRIQQVVRGDSAAYFCASSPGTAGYGYTFGSGTRLTVV.

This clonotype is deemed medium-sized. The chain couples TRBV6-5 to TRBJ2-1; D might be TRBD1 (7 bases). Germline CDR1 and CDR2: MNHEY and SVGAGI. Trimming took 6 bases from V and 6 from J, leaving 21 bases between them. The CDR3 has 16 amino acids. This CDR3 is CASRHSGGGGRNEQFF. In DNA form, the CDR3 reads TGTGCCAGCAGACACTCCGGAGGGGGCGGTCGCAATGAGCAGTTCTTC.

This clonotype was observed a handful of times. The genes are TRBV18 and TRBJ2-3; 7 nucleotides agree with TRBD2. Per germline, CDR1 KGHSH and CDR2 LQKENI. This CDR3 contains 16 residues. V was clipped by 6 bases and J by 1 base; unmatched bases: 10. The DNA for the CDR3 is TGTGCCAGCTCCCCCCCCCTGGGGGGGGGCACAGATACGCAGTATTTT. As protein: CASSPPLGGGTDTQYF. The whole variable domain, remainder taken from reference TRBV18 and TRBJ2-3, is NAGVMQNPRHLVRRRGQEARLRCSPMKGHSHVYWYRQLPEEGLKFMVYLQKENIIDESGMPKERFSAEFPKEGPSILRIQQVVRGDSAAYFCASSPPLGGGTDTQYFGPGTRLTVL.

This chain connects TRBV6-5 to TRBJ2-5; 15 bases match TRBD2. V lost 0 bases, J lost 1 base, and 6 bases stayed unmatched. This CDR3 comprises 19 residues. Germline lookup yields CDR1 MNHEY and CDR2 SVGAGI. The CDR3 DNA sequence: TGTGCCAGCAGTTACTCCGGGACTAGCGGGGGGCCGGCCCAAGAGACCCAGTACTTC. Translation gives CASSYSGTSGGPAQETQYF.

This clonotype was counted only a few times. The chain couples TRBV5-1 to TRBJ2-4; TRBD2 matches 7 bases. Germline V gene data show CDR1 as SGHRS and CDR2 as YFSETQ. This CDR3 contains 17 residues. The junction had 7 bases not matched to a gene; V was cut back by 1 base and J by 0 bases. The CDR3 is CASSLTSEYSAKNIQYF. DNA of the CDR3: TGCGCCAGCAGCTTGACTAGCGAATACTCAGCCAAAAACATTCAGTACTTC.

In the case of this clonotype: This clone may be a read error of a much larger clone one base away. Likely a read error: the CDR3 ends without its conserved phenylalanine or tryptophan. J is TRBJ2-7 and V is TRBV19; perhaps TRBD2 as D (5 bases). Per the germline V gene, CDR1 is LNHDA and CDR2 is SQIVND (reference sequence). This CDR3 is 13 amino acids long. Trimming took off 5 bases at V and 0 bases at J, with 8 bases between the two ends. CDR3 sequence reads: CASSPGSSYEQYL. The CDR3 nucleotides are TGTGCCAGTAGTCCGGGGAGCTCCTACGAGCAGTACCTC.

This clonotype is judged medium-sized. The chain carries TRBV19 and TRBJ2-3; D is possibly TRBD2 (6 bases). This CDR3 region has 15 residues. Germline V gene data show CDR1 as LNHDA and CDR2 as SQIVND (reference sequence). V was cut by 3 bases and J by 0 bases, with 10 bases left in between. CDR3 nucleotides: TGTGCCAGTAGTATGCTCGGGACTAGCACAGATACGCAGTATTTT. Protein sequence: CASSMLGTSTDTQYF. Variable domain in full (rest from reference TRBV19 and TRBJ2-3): DGGITQSPKYLFRKEGQNVTLSCEQNLNHDAMYWYRQDPGQGLRLIYYSQIVNDFQKGDIAEGYSVSREKKESFPLTVTSAQKNPTAFYLCASSMLGTSTDTQYFGPGTRLTVL.

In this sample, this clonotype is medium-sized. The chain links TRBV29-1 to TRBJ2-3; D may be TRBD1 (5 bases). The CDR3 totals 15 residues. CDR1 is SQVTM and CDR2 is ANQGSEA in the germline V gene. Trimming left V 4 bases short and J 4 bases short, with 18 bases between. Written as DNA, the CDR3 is TGCAGCGTTGTCGGCCAGGGCTATGTTGCAGATACGCAGTATTTT. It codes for CSVVGQGYVADTQYF.

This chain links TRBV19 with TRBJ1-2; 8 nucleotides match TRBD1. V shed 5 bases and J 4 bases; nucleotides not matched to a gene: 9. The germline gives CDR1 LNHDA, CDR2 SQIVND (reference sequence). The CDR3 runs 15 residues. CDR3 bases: TGTGCCAGTAGTCCCCCGGGACAGGCTGTCTATGGCTACACCTTC. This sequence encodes CASSPPGQAVYGYTF.

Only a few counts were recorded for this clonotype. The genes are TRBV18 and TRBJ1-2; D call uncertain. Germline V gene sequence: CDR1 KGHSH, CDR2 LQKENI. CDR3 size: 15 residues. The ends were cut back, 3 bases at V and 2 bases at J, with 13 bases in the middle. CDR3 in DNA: TGTGCCAGCTCACCTACTCCCGGGCGGAACTATGGCTACACCTTC. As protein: CASSPTPGRNYGYTF.

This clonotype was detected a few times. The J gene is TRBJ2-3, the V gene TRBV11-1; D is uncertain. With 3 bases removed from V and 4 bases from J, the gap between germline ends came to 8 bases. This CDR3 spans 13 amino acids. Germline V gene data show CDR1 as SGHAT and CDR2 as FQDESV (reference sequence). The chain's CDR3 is CASSFLWADTQYF. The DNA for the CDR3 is TGTGCCAGCAGCTTTCTCTGGGCAGATACGCAGTATTTT.

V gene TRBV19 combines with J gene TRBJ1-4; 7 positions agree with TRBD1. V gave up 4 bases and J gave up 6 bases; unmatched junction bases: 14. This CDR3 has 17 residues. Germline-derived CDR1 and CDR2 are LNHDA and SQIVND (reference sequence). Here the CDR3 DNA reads TGTGCCAGTAGTACAAACAGGGGTCGGCTTCGAGATGAAAAACTGTTTTTT. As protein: CASSTNRGRLRDEKLFF.

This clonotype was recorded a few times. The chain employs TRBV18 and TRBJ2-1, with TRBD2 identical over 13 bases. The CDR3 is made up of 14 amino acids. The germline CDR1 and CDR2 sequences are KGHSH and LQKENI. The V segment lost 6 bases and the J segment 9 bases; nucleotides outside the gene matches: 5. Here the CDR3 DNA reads TGTGCCAGCTCCTCGACTAGCGGGGGGACTGAGCAGTTCTTC. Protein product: CASSSTSGGTEQFF.

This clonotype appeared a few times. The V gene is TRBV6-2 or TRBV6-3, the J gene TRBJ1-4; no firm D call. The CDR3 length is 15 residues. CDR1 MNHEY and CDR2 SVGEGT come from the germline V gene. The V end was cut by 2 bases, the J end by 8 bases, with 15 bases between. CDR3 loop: CASSYLRRAREKLFF. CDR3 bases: TGTGCCAGCAGTTACCTAAGGAGGGCGAGAGAAAAACTGTTTTTT.

As DNA, the CDR3 is TGCGCCAGCAGCATGACCCCCAGGACAGGAGCTAACTATGGCTACACCTTC. It yields the protein CASSMTPRTGANYGYTF. This rearrangement joins TRBV5-1 to TRBJ1-2, with TRBD1 matching 7 bases. V lost 4 bases, J lost 0 bases, and 12 bases stayed unmatched. Germline CDR1 and CDR2: SGHRS and YFSETQ. This CDR3 has 17 residues.

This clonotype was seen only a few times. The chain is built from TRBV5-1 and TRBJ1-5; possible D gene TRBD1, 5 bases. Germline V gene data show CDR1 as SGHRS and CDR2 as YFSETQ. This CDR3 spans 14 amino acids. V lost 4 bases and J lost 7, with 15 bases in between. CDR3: CASSAQGGRQPQHF. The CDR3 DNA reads TGCGCCAGCAGCGCCCAGGGAGGGAGACAGCCCCAGCATTTT.